This T cell receptor beta chain was identified in a study of blood T cell repertoires in COVID-19. In the study overall: Nucleic acid was either cDNA or gDNA, and it came from T cells, B-cell-depleted T cells, or PBMCs.

Germline V gene data show CDR1 as SGHRS and CDR2 as YFSETQ. Trimming shortened V by 0 bases and J by 7 bases, and 14 bases separated the two germline ends. The CDR3 is made up of 15 amino acids. Recruits, aged roughly 18 to 95 years, lived in 25 or so US areas. Cohort placement rested on clinical history that participants reported themselves. Here immunoSEQ multiplex PCR was the method, and the copy in TCRdb shows in-frame clones only, minus some. The sample has more than 200,000 clones, about 84% seen once. The sequenced material came from PBMCs or T cells enriched from blood (not recorded which). This chain connects TRBV5-1 to TRBJ1-5; TRBD1 is a possible D gene (5 bases). This receptor was obtained from a woman in her thirties or forties with acute COVID-19. The CDR3: CASSLVPQGGQPQHF. Written as DNA, the CDR3 is TGCGCCAGCAGCTTGGTACCGCAGGGTGGCCAGCCCCAGCATTTT.